This passage covers 28 T cell receptor beta chains from one sample sequenced in a study of blood T cells in healthy people across ages. Then a second PCR, running about 6 to 11 cycles, was carried out with a sample-barcoded 5' primer and a J-beta primer mix. TCRdb itself ran the 5' RACE reads through MiXCR, one entry per CDR3 protein. The sample gives under 850,000 distinct CDR3 sequences, 30% to 45% of which show up once; about an eighth is in the top ten. The sequenced material came from blood. Receptors were obtained from a man aged 18 to 29 in good health.

There are a few counts of this clonotype. The genes are TRBV2 and TRBJ2-1, with TRBD1 identical over 7 bases. The germline V gene has CDR1 SNHLY and CDR2 FYNNEI. The CDR3 extends over 13 amino acids. V dropped 4 bases and J dropped 7; count of bases not matched to a gene: 4. The CDR3 DNA follows: TGTGCCAGCAGTGGGACAGGCGGTAATGAGCAGTTCTTC. Translation: CASSGTGGNEQFF.

This clonotype occurred a few times. The chain couples TRBV12-3 or TRBV12-4 to TRBJ2-2; no firm D call. V was trimmed by 5 bases and J by 8 bases, leaving 9 bases between them. The length of the CDR3 is 12 residues. This CDR3 reads CASSPDFGELFF. The CDR3 DNA reads as TGTGCCAGCAGTCCAGACTTTGGGGAGCTGTTTTTT.

This clonotype has only a few counts. The chain combines TRBV20-1 with TRBJ2-5; D perhaps matches TRBD1 (5 bases). The germline gives CDR1 DFQATT, CDR2 SNEGSKA (reference sequence). This CDR3 region has 12 residues. The V end lost 6 bases, the J end lost 11 bases, and 19 bases lay between the germline ends. The CDR3 sequence: CSANQGTDEQYF. CDR3 nucleotide sequence: TGCAGTGCAAACCAGGGTACCGATGAGCAGTACTTC.

The rearrangement joins TRBV6-6 to TRBJ2-5, with D perhaps assigned TRBD1 or TRBD2 (6 bases each). The DNA end favors TRBJ2-7, so the J call may be wrong. Germline assignment: CDR1 MNHNY and CDR2 SVGAGI (reference sequence). The CDR3 is 15 residues long. CDR3 sequence reads: CASSTGAGGLYEQYF. The CDR3 DNA reads as TGTGCCAGCAGTACGGGGGCCGGGGGCTTATACGAGCAGTACTTC.

Ten or more counts support this clonotype. This chain uses TRBV5-1 with TRBJ2-3, with D perhaps matching TRBD1 or TRBD2 (5 bases each). The length of the CDR3 is 15 residues. Trimming took 3 bases from V and 0 from J, leaving 11 bases between them. The germline V gene encodes CDR1 SGHRS and CDR2 YFSETQ. CDR3 nucleotides: TGCGCCAGCAGCTACCGGGACCGGAGCACAGATACGCAGTATTTT. As protein: CASSYRDRSTDTQYF.

This clonotype was counted ten times or more. The V call is TRBV20-1, the J call TRBJ2-6; weak D call: TRBD1 (7 bases). The germline V gene has CDR1 DFQATT and CDR2 SNEGSKA (reference sequence). Trimming shortened V by 6 bases and J by 1 base, and 16 bases separated the two germline ends. The CDR3 runs to 16 residues. This chain's CDR3 is CSAQTQGGSGANVLTF. The CDR3 DNA is TGCAGTGCCCAAACCCAGGGGGGTTCTGGGGCCAACGTCCTGACTTTC.

This clonotype was observed at least ten times. V gene TRBV12-3 or TRBV12-4 combines with J gene TRBJ2-5; 12 bases agree with TRBD1. The V segment lost 9 bases and the J segment 5 bases; nucleotides outside the gene matches: 7. The CDR3 extends over 14 amino acids. CDR3 sequence reads: CASTGQGAFETQYF. CDR3 coding DNA: TGTGCCAGTACGGGACAGGGGGCGTTTGAGACCCAGTACTTC.

The chain employs TRBV12-5 and TRBJ2-5; 7 nucleotides match TRBD2. This CDR3 has 16 amino acids. J lost 4 bases, V lost 2 bases, and 10 bases had no gene match. Germline CDR1 LGHNT, CDR2 FRNRAP. In nucleotides, the CDR3 is TGTGCTAGTGGTTTGCCCAGCCCGGGCGGGGGAGAGACCCAGTACTTC. Amino acid sequence: CASGLPSPGGGETQYF.

V is TRBV7-2 and J is TRBJ2-1; perhaps TRBD2 as D (5 bases). V lost 5 bases and J lost 8, with 16 bases in between. CDR1 is SGHTA, CDR2 FQGNSA, per germline. CDR3 size: 14 residues. CDR3 bases: TGTGCCAGCAGCCCAGGAGGTTTACCGGATGAGCAGTTCTTC. Amino acid sequence: CASSPGGLPDEQFF.

This clonotype was picked up many times. The V gene is TRBV20-1, the J gene TRBJ1-2, with no clear D. The CDR3 loop spans 15 amino acids. CDR1 and CDR2 from the germline V gene are DFQATT and SNEGSKA (reference sequence). Trimming took 0 bases from V and 0 from J, leaving 11 bases between them. The DNA for the CDR3 is TGCAGTGCTAGAGATTGGGTACGGACTAACTATGGCTACACCTTC. Translation: CSARDWVRTNYGYTF.

The chain uses TRBV5-1 and TRBJ2-7; 8 nucleotides agree with TRBD2. Germline CDR1 SGHRS, CDR2 YFSETQ. CDR3 size: 17 residues. V shed 1 base, J shed 7 bases, and the junction held 16 bases outside the gene matches. CDR3: CASSLSGAGVSYNEQYF. The CDR3 region has the DNA TGCGCCAGCAGCTTGTCGGGAGCGGGGGTGTCCTACAATGAGCAGTACTTC. Variable domain in full (rest from reference TRBV5-1 and TRBJ2-7): KAGVTQTPRYLIKTRGQQVTLSCSPISGHRSVSWYQQTPGQGLQFLFEYFSETQRNKGNFPGRFSGRQFSNSRSEMNVSTLELGDSALYLCASSLSGAGVSYNEQYFGPGTRLTVT.

The rearrangement links TRBV9 to TRBJ1-2, with D hard to call. V lost 7 bases and J 2 bases, leaving 12 bases between the germline ends. CDR3 length: 13 residues. Germline lookup yields CDR1 SGDLS and CDR2 YYNGEE. The CDR3 DNA is TGTGCCAGCCTCCTCAGATCGAACTATGGCTACACCTTC. As protein: CASLLRSNYGYTF.

This clonotype has just a few counts. The V gene is TRBV7-2, the J gene TRBJ1-5; D call uncertain. The CDR3 runs 15 residues. Germline loops: CDR1 SGHTA, CDR2 FQGNSA. Trimming shortened V by 1 base and J by 0 bases, and 7 bases separated the two germline ends. The CDR3 sequence is CASSLVWGSNQPQHF. The CDR3 DNA reads as TGTGCCAGCAGCTTAGTATGGGGTAGCAATCAGCCCCAGCATTTT.

On this clonotype itself: This may come from a read error, since a much larger clone is one base off. This rearrangement joins TRBV10-3 to TRBJ1-2; 7 bases line up with TRBD1. The germline V gene has CDR1 ENHRY and CDR2 SYGVKD. There are 12 residues in the CDR3. CDR3 loop: CASSGTEDGYTF. The CDR3 nucleotides are TGTGCCAGCAGTGGGACAGAAGATGGCTACACCTTC.

This clonotype was detected only once. The chain carries TRBV20-1 and TRBJ1-2; D gene unclear. Germline CDR1 reads DFQATT; CDR2 reads SNEGSKA (reference sequence). The CDR3 is 13 residues long. Deletions cut 6 bases from V and 6 bases from J, with 17 bases between. The CDR3 DNA sequence: TGCAGTGCCCCCTCAGAGGAGAGGAATGGCTACACCTTC. It is translated as CSAPSEERNGYTF.

This chain joins TRBV20-1 and TRBJ2-5; maybe TRBD2 (6 bases). The CDR3 covers 15 residues. V was shortened by 3 bases and J by 11 bases, with 25 bases between the two germline ends. Germline V gene lookup returns CDR1 DFQATT and CDR2 SNEGSKA (reference sequence). In DNA form, the CDR3 reads TGCAGTGCTAGGACTAGTGACCGAGGAGTGGATGAGCAGTACTTC. Translation gives CSARTSDRGVDEQYF.

This clonotype appeared a few times. The chain joins TRBV7-2 to TRBJ1-4, with D maybe TRBD1 (6 bases). The germline CDR1 and CDR2 sequences are SGHTA and FQGNSA. The length of the CDR3 is 15 residues. V was cut by 2 bases and J by 0 bases, with 7 bases left in between. CDR3: CASSLRTATNEKLFF. CDR3 nucleotides: TGTGCCAGCAGCTTAAGGACAGCAACTAATGAAAAACTGTTTTTT.

V gene TRBV4-1 combines with J gene TRBJ2-2, with 10 nucleotides matching TRBD1. CDR3 length: 16 residues. V lost 4 bases to trimming and J lost 4 bases; unmatched junction nucleotides: 6. The germline CDR1 and CDR2 sequences are MGHRA and YSYEKL. This chain's CDR3 is CASSLADRGSTGELFF. The CDR3 region has the DNA TGCGCCAGCAGCCTGGCGGACAGGGGGTCCACCGGGGAGCTGTTTTTT.

The chain is built from TRBV7-3 and TRBJ2-1, with unresolved D. V lost 2 bases and J lost 5, with 7 bases in between. Germline CDR1 is SGHTA and CDR2 is FQGTGA. The CDR3 extends over 13 amino acids. CDR3 in amino acids: CASSLWTNNEQFF. The CDR3 DNA reads TGTGCCAGCAGCTTATGGACCAACAATGAGCAGTTCTTC.

CDR3 protein: CSARDSGQSLDEELFF. CDR3 nucleotides: TGCAGTGCTAGAGATTCGGGACAGTCGCTCGATGAGGAACTGTTTTTT. The V and J genes are TRBV20-1 and TRBJ1-4, with 7 positions matching TRBD1. The CDR3 sequence is 16 residues long. Germline values: CDR1 DFQATT, CDR2 SNEGSKA (reference sequence). V lost 0 bases, J lost 12 bases, and 16 bases stayed unmatched.

V gene TRBV20-1 combines with J gene TRBJ1-1; weak D call: TRBD1 (6 bases). The CDR3 sequence is 13 residues long. CDR1 is DFQATT, CDR2 SNEGSKA, per germline (reference sequence). V was trimmed by 6 bases and J by 7 bases, leaving 18 bases between them. CDR3 protein: CSAAGGGPVEAFF. Written as DNA, the CDR3 is TGCAGTGCCGCCGGGGGGGGGCCGGTTGAAGCTTTCTTT.

The table lists this clonotype with many counts. CDR3 loop: CASSLSGQGSTDTQYF. CDR3 coding DNA: TGTGCCAGCAGCTTGTCGGGACAAGGGAGCACAGATACGCAGTATTTT. The rearrangement uses TRBV7-2 and TRBJ2-3, with D possibly matching TRBD1 (6 bases). Germline assignment: CDR1 SGHTA and CDR2 FQGNSA. The CDR3 length is 16 residues. V was trimmed by 3 bases and J by 0 bases, leaving 13 bases between them.

A few counts support this clonotype. The J gene is TRBJ2-3, the V gene TRBV27; D is perhaps TRBD2 (5 bases). V dropped 3 bases and J dropped 5 bases, with 18 bases sitting between them. The germline gives CDR1 MNHEY, CDR2 SMNVEV (reference sequence). The CDR3 has 16 residues. The CDR3: CASSFAAGHRGDTQYF. CDR3 DNA sequence: TGTGCCAGCAGTTTCGCGGCAGGCCACCGGGGAGATACGCAGTATTTT.

The J gene is TRBJ1-1, the V gene TRBV7-2, with D perhaps TRBD1 (5 bases). Germline CDR1 is SGHTA and CDR2 is FQGNSA. The CDR3 loop spans 13 amino acids. V lost 5 bases, J lost 5 bases, and 12 bases lay in between. CDR3 sequence (DNA): TGTGCCAGCAGCCCCAGGGCCGCAACTGAAGCTTTCTTT. It specifies CASSPRAATEAFF.

The rearrangement links TRBV6-6 to TRBJ1-1; D possibly corresponds to TRBD1 (5 bases). This CDR3 spans 14 amino acids. Trimming removed 6 bases from V and 4 bases from J, with 15 bases in between. Germline values: CDR1 MNHNY, CDR2 SVGAGI (reference sequence). CDR3 protein: CASSPAGGATEAFF. CDR3 nucleotide sequence: TGTGCCAGCAGCCCTGCGGGTGGGGCCACTGAAGCTTTCTTT.

This clonotype was detected a few times. The V gene is TRBV27, the J gene TRBJ2-7, with D hard to call. The DNA end lines up better with TRBJ2-5; the J call may be wrong. CDR1 is MNHEY, CDR2 SMNVEV, per germline (reference sequence). The CDR3 runs to 13 residues. The CDR3 loop reads CASSSRASGTQYF. CDR3 nucleotides: TGTGCCAGCAGTTCTCGGGCCTCAGGGACCCAGTACTTC.

Only a few counts were recorded for this clonotype. Sequence at one end of the junction differs from germline and may be a read error. The rearrangement uses TRBV7-7 and TRBJ2-2, with D perhaps given as TRBD1 or TRBD2 (5 bases each). In germline, CDR1 is SSHAT, CDR2 FNYEAQ (reference sequence). CDR3 size: 15 residues. The CDR3 loop is CASSSLLGVGGELFF. The CDR3 DNA reads TGTGCTAGCAGCTCACTCCTGGGGGTTGGCGGGGAGCTGTTTTTT.

The chain has TRBV13 and TRBJ1-2; D gene ambiguous. The CDR3 is 17 residues long. The V gene lost 4 bases and the J gene lost 7 bases, with 25 bases spanning the gap. Germline values: CDR1 PRHDT, CDR2 FYEKMQ (reference sequence). CDR3: CASSSNSDRRSDCGYTF. DNA of the CDR3: TGTGCCAGCAGCTCAAACTCTGACCGTAGAAGCGACTGTGGCTACACCTTC.